Following are 19 T cell receptor beta chains from one sample sequenced in a study of T cell responses to AZD1222 COVID-19 vaccine. Measured with immunoSEQ multiplex PCR; TCRdb has only the in-frame clones, and not every one. The sample holds roughly 170,000 clones, 85% to 95% seen once. The sequenced sample was peripheral blood, obtained on day 0 of AZD1222 vaccination. The receptors here all came from an adult in good health.

V gene TRBV5-1 combines with J gene TRBJ2-2, with 9 bases fitting TRBD1. Losses at the gene ends were 3 bases for V and 3 bases for J; bases not matched to a gene: 3. The CDR3 spans 15 residues. Germline V gene data show CDR1 as SGHRS and CDR2 as YFSETQ. The CDR3 coding sequence is TGCGCCAGCAGCTCTGACAGGGGGGACACCGGGGAGCTGTTTTTT. This gives the protein CASSSDRGDTGELFF.

J is TRBJ2-2 and V is TRBV5-5; D is undetermined. Trimming took off 0 bases at V and 2 bases at J, with 11 bases between the two ends. The CDR3 loop spans 16 amino acids. From germline, CDR1 is SGHKS and CDR2 YYEKEE (reference sequence). The CDR3, as DNA: TGTGCCAGCAGCTTGGGGTTGGGAATAAACACCGGGGAGCTGTTTTTT. It yields the protein CASSLGLGINTGELFF.

This clone was seen just once. J is TRBJ1-6 and V is TRBV29-1; 9 bases are a match to TRBD1. Germline V gene data show CDR1 as SQVTM and CDR2 as ANQGSEA. V shed 6 bases and J 6 bases; nucleotides not matched to a gene: 6. The CDR3 contains 14 residues. The CDR3 is CSVGTGRGNSPLHF. The DNA for the CDR3 is TGCAGCGTCGGGACAGGGAGGGGTAATTCACCCCTCCACTTT.

This chain links TRBV9 with TRBJ1-4; the D gene is possibly TRBD1 (6 bases). Germline loops: CDR1 SGDLS, CDR2 YYNGEE. V was cut by 0 bases and J by 8 bases, with 14 bases left in between. The CDR3 runs 15 residues. This chain's CDR3 is CASSVAAGVGEKLFF. In nucleotides, the CDR3 is TGTGCCAGCAGCGTAGCGGCAGGGGTCGGAGAAAAACTGTTTTTT.

The J gene is TRBJ1-1, the V gene TRBV3-1 (or the pseudogene TRBV3-2); the D is unclear. V lost 1 base to trimming and J lost 3 bases, with 9 bases between them. In germline, CDR1 is LGHDT, CDR2 YNNKEL (reference sequence). The CDR3 is made up of 14 amino acids. The CDR3 here is CASSQGGVDTEAFF. In DNA form, the CDR3 reads TGTGCCAGCAGCCAAGGTGGGGTGGACACTGAAGCTTTCTTT.

This chain connects TRBV19 to TRBJ1-2; the D is unclear. This CDR3 spans 12 amino acids. CDR1 and CDR2 (germline): LNHDA, SQIVND (reference sequence). V was shortened by 1 base and J by 10 bases, with 10 bases between the two germline ends. The CDR3 sequence: CASSIAEGIYTF. Written as DNA, the CDR3 is TGTGCCAGTAGTATAGCCGAGGGAATCTACACCTTC.

For this clone: The same CDR3 is also encoded by other DNA sequences in this sample. The J gene is TRBJ2-5, the V gene TRBV5-1, with no clear D. This CDR3 is 13 amino acids long. CDR1 is SGHRS, CDR2 YFSETQ, per germline. V dropped 4 bases and J dropped 2 bases, with 9 bases sitting between them. CDR3 residues: CASSLGVQETQYF. In DNA form, the CDR3 reads TGCGCCAGCAGCCTCGGCGTTCAAGAGACCCAGTACTTC.

The J gene is TRBJ2-7, the V gene TRBV4-1; unclear D gene. The V end was cut by 0 bases, the J end by 4 bases, with 13 bases between. The CDR3 extends over 15 amino acids. Germline CDR1 reads MGHRA; CDR2 reads YSYEKL. The CDR3 reads CASSQDGSRTYEQYF. For the CDR3, the DNA is TGCGCCAGCAGCCAAGACGGTTCGAGGACGTACGAGCAGTACTTC.

The chain is built from TRBV6-4 and TRBJ2-1; 10 bases are shared with TRBD1. Germline CDR1 is MRHNA and CDR2 is SNTAGT. The length of the CDR3 is 14 residues. V lost 6 bases, J lost 5 bases, and 4 bases stayed unmatched. The CDR3 DNA reads TGTGCCAGCAGAGCCGGGACAGGGGACAATGAGCAGTTCTTC. Its protein product is CASRAGTGDNEQFF.

The rearrangement uses TRBV6-1 and TRBJ1-2; 9 positions agree with TRBD1. Looked up from germline, CDR1 is MNHNS and CDR2 is SASEGT. The CDR3 is 15 residues long. The V and J ends lost 3 bases and 2 bases, in that order; junction bases with no gene match: 4. The CDR3 region is CASSEPGTGNYGYTF. DNA for the CDR3: TGTGCCAGCAGTGAGCCCGGGACAGGGAACTATGGCTACACCTTC.

The chain links TRBV6-4 to TRBJ2-5; no firm D call. Trimming stripped 8 bases from V and 1 base from J, with 5 bases between. Per the germline V gene, CDR1 is MRHNA and CDR2 is SNTAGT. CDR3 length equals 11 residues. The CDR3 sequence: CASQVQETQYF. The CDR3 bases are TGTGCCAGCCAGGTCCAAGAGACCCAGTACTTC.

The V gene is TRBV6-5, the J gene TRBJ1-1; perhaps TRBD1 as D (5 bases). The CDR3 is made up of 16 amino acids. Germline CDR1 reads MNHEY; CDR2 reads SVGAGI. Trimming pared 0 bases from V and 7 bases from J, leaving 18 bases between. CDR3 region: CASSYSGGSASYEAFF. CDR3 sequence (DNA): TGTGCCAGCAGTTACTCGGGGGGGTCCGCCTCTTATGAAGCTTTCTTT.

V is TRBV3-1 (or the pseudogene TRBV3-2) and J is TRBJ1-5, with 11 bases aligning to TRBD1. The CDR3 runs to 14 residues. After removal of 3 bases from V and 8 bases from J, the junction contained 3 bases not matched to a gene. Looked up from germline, CDR1 is LGHDT and CDR2 is YNNKEL (reference sequence). The CDR3 DNA is TGTGCCAGCAGCCAGGGACAGGGGGGGAAGCCCCAGCATTTT. This sequence encodes CASSQGQGGKPQHF.

The chain couples TRBV5-1 to TRBJ2-1; D is uncertain. The V gene's germline CDR1 is SGHRS and CDR2 YFSETQ. This CDR3 region has 12 residues. Deletions cut 0 bases from V and 6 bases from J, with 4 bases between. CDR3 in DNA: TGCGCCAGCAGCTTGGCTATCAATGAGCAGTTCTTC. It translates to CASSLAINEQFF.

The V and J genes are TRBV12-3 or TRBV12-4 and TRBJ1-6, with D possibly TRBD1 on 5 matching bases. Trimming removed 10 bases at V and 6 bases at J, with 7 bases between. The CDR3 has 11 amino acids. The CDR3 protein is CATGGNSPLHF. In DNA, the CDR3 is TGTGCCACCGGGGGTAATTCACCCCTCCACTTT.

This clone was seen just once. The rearrangement uses TRBV5-6 and TRBJ2-2; D is unresolved. Trimming stripped 0 bases from V and 5 bases from J, with 11 bases between. Germline loops: CDR1 SGHDT, CDR2 YYEEEE. CDR3 size: 15 residues. CDR3 in amino acids: CASSLGTSRTGELFF. The CDR3 nucleotides are TGTGCCAGCAGCTTGGGGACGAGCAGGACCGGGGAGCTGTTTTTT.

V is TRBV20-1 and J is TRBJ2-3; the D is unclear. Trimming removed 3 bases from V and 1 base from J, with 11 bases in between. Germline-derived CDR1 and CDR2 are DFQATT and SNEGSKA (reference sequence). CDR3 length: 14 amino acids. The CDR3 here is CSASIQTGTDTQYF. The CDR3 DNA is TGCAGTGCTAGTATCCAAACCGGCACAGATACGCAGTATTTT.

This clone appeared a single time. The chain links TRBV18 to TRBJ2-2; the match to TRBD2 covers 7 bases. CDR1 is KGHSH and CDR2 is LQKENI in the germline V gene. The CDR3 is 16 residues long. Trimming at V came to 2 bases and at J to 7 bases, leaving 10 bases not matched to a gene. CDR3 amino acids: CASSPSSAGLHGELFF. In DNA form, the CDR3 reads TGTGCCAGCTCACCAAGCTCAGCGGGGCTTCACGGGGAGCTGTTTTTT. The complete variable domain, with remaining parts taken from reference TRBV18 and TRBJ2-2, reads NAGVMQNPRHLVRRRGQEARLRCSPMKGHSHVYWYRQLPEEGLKFMVYLQKENIIDESGMPKERFSAEFPKEGPSILRIQQVVRGDSAAYFCASSPSSAGLHGELFFGEGSRLTVL.

The V and J genes are TRBV2 and TRBJ1-1, with D perhaps TRBD1 (6 bases). From germline, CDR1 is SNHLY and CDR2 FYNNEI. CDR3 length: 15 amino acids. V lost 1 base and J 8 bases, leaving 17 bases between the germline ends. The CDR3 DNA reads as TGTGCCAGCAGTGAAGGGTCGGGGGCCTCTAGGGAAGCTTTCTTT. This translates into CASSEGSGASREAFF. Drawing the rest from reference TRBV2 and TRBJ1-1, the complete variable domain is EPEVTQTPSHQVTQMGQEVILRCVPISNHLYFYWYRQILGQKVEFLVSFYNNEISEKSEIFDDQFSVERPDGSNFTLKIRSTKLEDSAMYFCASSEGSGASREAFFGQGTRLTVV.